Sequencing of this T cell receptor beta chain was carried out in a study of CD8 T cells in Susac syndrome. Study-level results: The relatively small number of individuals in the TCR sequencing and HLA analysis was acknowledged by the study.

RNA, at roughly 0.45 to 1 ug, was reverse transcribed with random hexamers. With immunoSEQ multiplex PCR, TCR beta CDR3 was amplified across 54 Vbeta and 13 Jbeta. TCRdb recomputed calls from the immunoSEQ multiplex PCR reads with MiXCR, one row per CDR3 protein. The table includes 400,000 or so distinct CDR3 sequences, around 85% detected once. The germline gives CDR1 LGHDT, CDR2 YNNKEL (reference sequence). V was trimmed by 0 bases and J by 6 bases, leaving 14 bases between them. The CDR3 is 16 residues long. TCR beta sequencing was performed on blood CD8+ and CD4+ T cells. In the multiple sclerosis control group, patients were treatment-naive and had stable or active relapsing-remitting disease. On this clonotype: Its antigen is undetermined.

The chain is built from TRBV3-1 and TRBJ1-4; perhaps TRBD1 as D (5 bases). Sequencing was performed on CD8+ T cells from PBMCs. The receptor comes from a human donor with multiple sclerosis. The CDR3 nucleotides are TGTGCCAGCAGCCAAGAGGGTAGGGGCGGTTATGAAAAACTGTTTTTT. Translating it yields CASSQEGRGGYEKLFF.